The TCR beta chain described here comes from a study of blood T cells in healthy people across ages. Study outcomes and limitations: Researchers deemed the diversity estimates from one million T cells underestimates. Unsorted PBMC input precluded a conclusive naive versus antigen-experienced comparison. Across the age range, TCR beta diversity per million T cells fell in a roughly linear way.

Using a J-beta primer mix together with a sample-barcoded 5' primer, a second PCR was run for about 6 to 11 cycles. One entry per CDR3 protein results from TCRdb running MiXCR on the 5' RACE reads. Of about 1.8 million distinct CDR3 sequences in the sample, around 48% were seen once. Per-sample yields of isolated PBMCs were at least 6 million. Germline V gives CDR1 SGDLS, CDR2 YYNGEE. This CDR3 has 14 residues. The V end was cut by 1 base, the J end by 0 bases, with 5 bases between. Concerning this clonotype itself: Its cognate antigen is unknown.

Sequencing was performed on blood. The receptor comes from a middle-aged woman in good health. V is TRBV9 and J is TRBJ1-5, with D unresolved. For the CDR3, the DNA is TGTGCCAGCAGCGTACAGGATAGCAATCAGCCCCAGCATTTT. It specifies CASSVQDSNQPQHF.